Below, 21 T cell receptor beta chains from the same sample are listed, as sequenced in a study of T cells in women clearing cervical HPV infection (dated by TCRdb to the late 2010s). Receptor libraries were prepared by the immunoSEQ multiplex PCR assay. The clones in this table, taken by TCRdb from immuneACCESS, are in-frame only. Not every clone is retained; where verified, under half of the shortfall comes from an unresolved V gene, and the cause of the rest is unknown. This specimen's table enumerates some 39,000 clones. The ten largest clones capture roughly 1.6% of the sample. Specimen: blood buffy coat. These receptors were obtained from a woman between 18 and 75 years old with a cervical HPV16 infection that either progressed to CIN3+ or cleared (not recorded which).

As to this clone: The read halts 3 residues ahead of the CDR3 end, with the missing end drawn from the germline J gene. The rearrangement links TRBV19 to TRBJ1-2; possible D gene TRBD1, 5 bases. Germline CDR1 is LNHDA and CDR2 is SQIVND (reference sequence). This CDR3 region has 16 residues. CDR3 DNA, as far as it was read: TGTGCCAGTAGTATACCCCAGGGAGGGAGAAACAATGAC. Its translation: CASSIPQGGRNND. The entire CDR3 protein is CASSIPQGGRNNDYTF.

A remark on this clone: The read terminates 3 residues ahead of where the CDR3 ends, so the germline J gene completes it. The V call is TRBV4-2, the J call TRBJ2-2; D is perhaps TRBD1 (6 bases). The V end was cut by 6 bases, the J end by 1 base, with 12 bases between. Germline V gene sequence: CDR1 LGHNA, CDR2 YNFKEQ. This CDR3 has 15 residues. CDR3 DNA (partial): TGTGCCAGCAGTTACAGGGTTGTGAACACCGGGGAG. Translating gives CASSYRVVNTGE. The CDR3 as a whole reads CASSYRVVNTGELFF.

Of note for this clone: The observed sequence ends 3 residues before the CDR3 terminus, with the missing tail filled in from the germline J gene. This chain connects TRBV5-1 to TRBJ2-3; 8 bases fit TRBD2. The V gene end was trimmed by 0 bases and the J gene end by 6 bases; junction bases not matched to a gene: 0. The CDR3 spans 13 residues. Germline values: CDR1 SGHRS, CDR2 YFSETQ. CDR3 DNA (partial): TGCGCCAGCAGCTTGGAGCGGGGGGATACG. Protein product: CASSLERGDT. The entire CDR3 protein reads CASSLERGDTQYF.

In regard to this clone: One junction end does not reproduce the germline sequence, and a read error may be involved. The sample carries other DNA sequences with the same CDR3. CDR3 bases read: TGTGCCAGCAACTTATCGGGACAGTTCACTGGGGAG. This translates into CASNLSGQFTGE. Given in full, the CDR3 is CASNLSGQFTGELFF. The rearrangement links TRBV7-9 to TRBJ2-2, with TRBD1 matching 7 bases. The read ends 3 residues before the CDR3 terminus; that terminus is restored from the germline J gene. Germline lookup yields CDR1 SEHNR and CDR2 FQNEAQ (reference sequence). The CDR3 is made up of 15 amino acids. The entire variable domain, with the rest obtained from reference TRBV7-9 and TRBJ2-2, is as follows: DTGVSQNPRHKITKRGQNVTFRCDPISEHNRLYWYRQTLGQGPEFLTYFQNEAQLEKSRLLSDRFSAERPKGSFSTLEIQRTEQGDSAMYLCASNLSGQFTGELFFGEGSRLTVL.

The chain's CDR3 is CASSTGLAGGPIYEQYF. The covered CDR3 bases are TGTGCCAGCAGCACCGGACTAGCGGGGGGCCCCATCTACGAG. The V call is TRBV2, the J call TRBJ2-7; 14 bases align to TRBD2. The read ends 3 residues shy of where the CDR3 ends; the end is completed using the germline J gene. The trim removed 6 bases at V and 3 bases at J, leaving 10 bases unmatched. The length of the CDR3 is 17 residues. Germline V gives CDR1 SNHLY, CDR2 FYNNEI.

Points on this clone: A read error may account for a junction end that differs from germline. The read halts 3 residues ahead of the CDR3 end, with the missing end drawn from the germline J gene. Other DNA sequences in the same sample also yield this CDR3. The rearrangement links TRBV6-1 to TRBJ1-3; possible D gene TRBD1, 5 bases. The CDR3 contains 15 residues. Germline assignment: CDR1 MNHNS and CDR2 SASEGT. Partial CDR3 DNA: TGTGCCAGCAGTGAAGTAGGGGTTGCTGGAAACACA. Amino acid sequence: CASSEVGVAGNT. The CDR3 in its entirety is CASSEVGVAGNTIYF.

A note on this clone: The read stops 3 residues short of the end of the CDR3; the missing end is completed from the germline J gene. The chain joins TRBV5-1 to TRBJ2-7, with a weak D call TRBD2 (5 bases). Germline CDR1 is SGHRS and CDR2 is YFSETQ. The CDR3 is made up of 14 amino acids. V was cut by 0 bases and J by 1 base, with 8 bases left in between. This chain's CDR3 is CASSLAAGSYEQYF. The DNA read from the CDR3 is TGCGCCAGCAGCTTGGCCGCGGGTTCCTACGAG. The full variable domain, rest sourced from reference TRBV5-1 and TRBJ2-7, is KAGVTQTPRYLIKTRGQQVTLSCSPISGHRSVSWYQQTPGQGLQFLFEYFSETQRNKGNFPGRFSGRQFSNSRSEMNVSTLELGDSALYLCASSLAAGSYEQYFGPGTRLTVT.

Concerning this clone itself: The read falls 3 residues short of the CDR3 end, and the missing part is taken from the germline J gene. The genes are TRBV7-6 and TRBJ1-2; D is perhaps TRBD1 (5 bases). The CDR3 covers 18 residues. The V gene's germline CDR1 is SGHVS and CDR2 FNYEAQ. CDR3 region: CASSPSGSAEIGKYDYTF. The sequenced part of the CDR3 DNA is TGTGCCAGCAGCCCCTCAGGGTCAGCTGAAATAGGGAAATACGAC.

Details on this clone: The missing CDR3 end, 3 residues past where the read stops, is filled in from the germline J gene. The V gene is TRBV5-1, the J gene TRBJ2-2; no definite D call. The germline gives CDR1 SGHRS, CDR2 YFSETQ. The CDR3 length is 14 residues. The part of the CDR3 DNA that was read is TGCGCCAGCAGCTTGGCCGTCAGTCACGAAAAG. Its translation: CASSLAVSHEK. The CDR3 in full is CASSLAVSHEKLFF.

Turning to this clone: The CDR3 end falls 3 residues outside the read, so it is completed with the germline J gene. V usage is TRBV20-1 and J usage is TRBJ1-1; the D gene is possibly TRBD1 (6 bases). The germline CDR1 and CDR2 sequences are DFQATT and SNEGSKA (reference sequence). V shed 6 bases and J shed 2 bases, with 16 bases lying between them. This CDR3 is built from 14 residues. The CDR3 reads CSADPWTENTEAFF. The sequenced CDR3 bases are TGCAGTGCGGACCCCTGGACAGAAAACACTGAA.

Regarding this clone: With the read ending 3 residues before the CDR3 end, the germline J gene is used to fill in that end. The chain recombines TRBV12-3 or TRBV12-4 with TRBJ2-3, with D maybe TRBD1 (6 bases). V lost 3 bases, J lost 6 bases, and 10 bases lay in between. The CDR3 loop spans 13 amino acids. Partial CDR3 DNA: TGTGCCAGCAGTTTTTCAGGGGCGGATACG. The encoded protein is CASSFSGADT. The entire CDR3 protein is CASSFSGADTQYF.

On this clone itself: The sequence runs out 3 residues before the end of the CDR3; the remainder is reconstructed from the germline J gene. The chain recombines TRBV28 with TRBJ2-1; 15 bases map to TRBD2. The CDR3 runs 16 residues. Germline V lookup: CDR1 MDHEN, CDR2 SYDVKM. V gave up 5 bases and J gave up 4 bases; unmatched junction bases: 3. Partial CDR3 DNA: TGTGCCAGCAGTCCCGGGACTAGCGGGGGGTACAATGAG. This translates into CASSPGTSGGYNE. The CDR3 in full is CASSPGTSGGYNEQFF.

In regard to this clone: The missing CDR3 end, 3 residues past where the read stops, is filled in from the germline J gene. The chain links TRBV2 to TRBJ2-4, with 8 bases lining up with TRBD1. After removal of 4 bases from V and 1 base from J, the junction contained 6 bases not matched to a gene. Germline V gene sequence: CDR1 SNHLY, CDR2 FYNNEI. The CDR3 covers 16 residues. CDR3 DNA (partial): TGTGCCAGCAGTGTCCAGGGACAGGCGGCCAAAAACATT. Residues: CASSVQGQAAKNI. The whole CDR3 sequence reads CASSVQGQAAKNIQYF.

A remark on this clone: Read coverage stops 3 residues before the CDR3 terminus; the germline J gene supplies the remainder. The chain uses TRBV18 and TRBJ2-4; 7 nucleotides align to TRBD1. Per the germline V gene, CDR1 is KGHSH and CDR2 is LQKENI. CDR3 length equals 15 residues. The sequenced part of the CDR3 DNA is TGTGCCAGCTCACCACCCGTCTTACAGGGGAATGGT. This sequence encodes CASSPPVLQGNG. Given in full, the CDR3 is CASSPPVLQGNGQYF. The full variable domain, with the rest looked up from reference TRBV18 and TRBJ2-4, is NAGVMQNPRHLVRRRGQEARLRCSPMKGHSHVYWYRQLPEEGLKFMVYLQKENIIDESGMPKERFSAEFPKEGPSILRIQQVVRGDSAAYFCASSPPVLQGNGQYFGAGTRLSVL.

The sequenced part of the CDR3 DNA is TGTGCCAGCAGGAAGGGGGCTGGTGGCAATCAGCCC. Translated, it gives CASRKGAGGNQP. The whole CDR3 reads CASRKGAGGNQPQHF. The rearrangement links TRBV2 to TRBJ1-5; 7 nucleotides match TRBD1. The read comes to an end 3 residues before the CDR3 does, leaving the germline J gene to fill in the end. CDR3 length: 15 residues. J was trimmed by 2 bases and V by 6 bases; bases with no gene match: 7. The V gene's germline CDR1 is SNHLY and CDR2 FYNNEI.

CDR3 bases read: TGTGCCAGCAGCCACAGGGGAGTTGGCGGGGAG. This gives the protein CASSHRGVGGE. From start to end, the CDR3 is CASSHRGVGGELFF. V gene TRBV5-6 combines with J gene TRBJ2-2; TRBD1 matches at 7 bases. The missing CDR3 end, 3 residues past where the read stops, is filled in from the germline J gene. V shed 4 bases, J shed 7 bases, and the junction held 7 bases outside the gene matches. Germline V gene data show CDR1 as SGHDT and CDR2 as YYEEEE. The CDR3 is 14 residues long.

About this clone itself: The sequenced fragment ends 3 residues before the CDR3 boundary, so the rest is inferred from the germline J gene. The chain joins TRBV7-9 to TRBJ2-1, with D maybe TRBD1 (5 bases). The CDR3 sequence is 14 residues long. V lost 1 base and J 5 bases, leaving 9 bases between the germline ends. Germline-derived CDR1 and CDR2 are SEHNR and FQNEAQ (reference sequence). The covered CDR3 bases are TGTGCCAGCAGCTTAGTAGGGGTAGACAATGAG. It specifies CASSLVGVDNE. The full-length CDR3 reads as CASSLVGVDNEQFF.

Note on this clone: The read ends 3 residues before the CDR3 terminus; that terminus is restored from the germline J gene. The chain carries TRBV20-1 and TRBJ2-1; 12 positions agree with TRBD2. The CDR3 covers 13 residues. V was pared by 7 bases and J by 8 bases, with 6 bases of the junction left unmatched. The germline V gene encodes CDR1 DFQATT and CDR2 SNEGSKA (reference sequence). CDR3 DNA (partial): TGCAGTGGAGCTAGCGGGGGGGTAGATGAG. Amino acid sequence: CSGASGGVDE. The CDR3 reads in full as CSGASGGVDEQFF.

On this clone itself: Read sequence stops 3 residues before the CDR3 end, and the germline J gene provides the missing end. The V and J genes are TRBV28 and TRBJ2-2; the D is unclear. V lost 4 bases to trimming and J lost 5 bases, with 5 bases between them. This CDR3 spans 12 amino acids. Germline-derived CDR1 and CDR2 are MDHEN and SYDVKM. CDR3 region: CASSSKTGELFF. CDR3 DNA (partial): TGTGCCAGCAGTTCCAAAACCGGGGAG.

The CDR3 is CASRSRVGEKLFF. The part of the CDR3 DNA that was read is TGCGCCAGCAGAAGCAGGGTTGGTGAAAAA. J is TRBJ1-4 and V is TRBV5-1, with a tentative D call TRBD1 (5 bases). The read ends 3 residues shy of where the CDR3 ends; the end is completed using the germline J gene. The germline V gene encodes CDR1 SGHRS and CDR2 YFSETQ. This CDR3 contains 13 residues. V was shortened by 5 bases and J by 7 bases, with 12 bases between the two germline ends.

Details on this clone: The CDR3 end falls 3 residues outside the read, so it is completed with the germline J gene. The chain carries TRBV7-9 and TRBJ2-3, with D perhaps TRBD2 (6 bases). Germline CDR1 and CDR2: SEHNR and FQNEAQ (reference sequence). The CDR3 runs 15 residues. CDR3 DNA, as far as it was read: TGTGCCAGCAGCTTATTTGGGATGGGCGGGGAGACG. This codes for CASSLFGMGGET. The whole CDR3 is CASSLFGMGGETQYF.